The TCR beta chain described here comes from a study of blood T cell repertoires in COVID-19. Study-wide context: All recovered Cohort 3 donors got two negative PCRs, got clearance, or saw symptom resolution.

This clone was seen many times. In the original processing: It was from reference gene primer amplification that nucleated cell counts were estimated. TCRdb's copy holds only in-frame clones and misses some; the assay was immunoSEQ multiplex PCR. Clone size and the V and J calls come from that table; the DNA yielded D and trimming. The sample has about 210,000 clones, around 90% seen once. Trimming took 5 bases from V and 6 from J; bases not matched to a gene: 3. Germline-derived CDR1 and CDR2 are MRHNA and SNTAGT. This CDR3 is 14 amino acids long. V usage is TRBV6-4 and J usage is TRBJ2-1; TRBD1 agrees at 11 bases. The sample comprised PBMCs or T cells enriched from blood (not recorded which). The origin of this receptor is a man younger than 45 in a cohort exposed to, infected with or recovered from COVID-19 (not recorded which). DNA for the CDR3: TGTGCCAGCAGTCCCGGGACAGGGGGCAATGAGCAGTTCTTC. It specifies CASSPGTGGNEQFF.